This paragraph covers one TCR beta chain sequence. No antigen is known for it. TCRdb ran MiXCR on the reads and lists one entry per CDR3 protein. The sample records hundreds of thousands of distinct CDR3 sequences, roughly 10% being singletons. The source of the sample is a study of T cell repertoires in cytomegalovirus infection. Study background: A matching HLA type, together with CMV infection, was signaled by public TCR beta signatures.

Study-level findings and limits: HLA-C-restricted CMV clonotypes gave the most frequent clonotype in two of eight donors.

V dropped 0 bases and J dropped 7; count of bases not matched to a gene: 7. Germline V CDR1 and CDR2: SGHAT, FQNNGV. The CDR3 runs to 15 residues. Material: PBMCs. The clonotype comes from a human donor in good health (CMV status not recorded). Some clones in this sample may be carry-over from other donors' samples. V usage is TRBV11-2 and J usage is TRBJ2-7; 9 nucleotides line up with TRBD1. The CDR3: CASSLDRGQGKEQYF. The DNA of the CDR3 is TGTGCCAGCAGCTTAGATAGGGGACAGGGTAAAGAGCAGTACTTC.